The 32 T cell receptor beta chains in this list originate from one sample, sequenced in a study of blood T cell repertoires in COVID-19. TCRdb's table, derived via immunoSEQ multiplex PCR, lists solely in-frame clones and lacks some. This sample has under 350,000 clones, with around 90% found just once. The sample taken for sequencing was peripheral blood. These TCRs come from a man in his 70s with acute or convalescent COVID-19.

This rearrangement joins TRBV27 to TRBJ1-1, with TRBD1 as a possible D gene (5 bases). Trimming took 5 bases from V and 1 from J, leaving 14 bases between them. This CDR3 spans 15 amino acids. Germline loops: CDR1 MNHEY, CDR2 SMNVEV (reference sequence). The CDR3, as DNA: TGTGCCAGCAGTCCAAAGCAGGGCGCGAACACTGAAGCTTTCTTT. This sequence encodes CASSPKQGANTEAFF.

The chain is built from TRBV19 and TRBJ1-1; 7 bases map to TRBD1. The CDR3 consists of 16 residues. Trimming at V came to 5 bases and at J to 2 bases, leaving 11 bases not matched to a gene. Per germline, CDR1 LNHDA and CDR2 SQIVND (reference sequence). The CDR3 spells CASSPSRGTVNTEAFF. For the CDR3, the DNA is TGTGCCAGTAGTCCCTCCCGGGGGACAGTAAACACTGAAGCTTTCTTT.

This chain uses TRBV21-1 with TRBJ2-7; the table's D call, TRBD2, was not checked against the DNA. TRBV21-1 is reported as a pseudogene. The CDR3 contains 19 residues. CDR3 region: CASSKALGVDYTILSEQYF. CDR3 bases: TGTGCCAGCAGCAAAGCGCTCGGCGTCGACTACACCATATTGAGTGAGCAGTACTTC.

The V call is TRBV7-9, the J call TRBJ1-2; tentatively, D is TRBD1 (6 bases). This CDR3 has 15 residues. The V end was cut by 1 base, the J end by 1 base, with 10 bases between. In germline, CDR1 is SEHNR, CDR2 FQNEAQ (reference sequence). CDR3 region: CASSLDQGFNYGYTF. The CDR3 coding sequence is TGTGCCAGCAGCTTAGATCAGGGGTTTAACTATGGCTACACCTTC.

A remark on this clone: The junction shows a germline mismatch at one end, possibly a read error. The chain links TRBV6-5 to TRBJ1-6; D possibly corresponds to TRBD1 (6 bases). Germline V gene sequence: CDR1 MNHEY, CDR2 SVGAGI. The CDR3 has 16 amino acids. CDR3 protein: CASSYSPTGYTSPLHF. Here the CDR3 DNA reads TGTGCCAGCAGTTACTCGCCCACAGGGTATACTTCACCCCTCCACTTT.

CDR3 nucleotide sequence: TGTGCCAGCTTGCCGGGACAGGGATCCCATGAGCAGTTCTTC. Translating it yields CASLPGQGSHEQFF. The rearrangement joins TRBV2 to TRBJ2-1, with 9 nucleotides matching TRBD1. Germline V CDR1 and CDR2: SNHLY, FYNNEI. J lost 8 bases, V lost 8 bases, and 10 bases had no gene match. CDR3 length equals 14 residues.

The chain employs TRBV7-2 and TRBJ2-1, with D unclear. The CDR3 runs to 15 residues. Trimming removed 1 base from V and 1 base from J, with 8 bases in between. Per the germline V gene, CDR1 is SGHTA and CDR2 is FQGNSA. The CDR3 spells CASSLEAVSYNEQFF. In DNA form, the CDR3 reads TGTGCCAGCAGCTTAGAGGCGGTTTCCTACAATGAGCAGTTCTTC.

The rearrangement uses TRBV18 and TRBJ2-1; TRBD1 matches at 7 bases. The CDR3 consists of 13 residues. Germline lookup yields CDR1 KGHSH and CDR2 LQKENI. Trimming at V came to 6 bases and at J to 5 bases, leaving 4 bases not matched to a gene. Here the CDR3 reads CASSQGQNNEQFF. The CDR3, as DNA: TGTGCCAGCTCGCAGGGACAGAACAATGAGCAGTTCTTC.

The chain is built from TRBV6-5 and TRBJ2-6, with D uncertain. The germline CDR1 and CDR2 sequences are MNHEY and SVGAGI. The V end lost 7 bases, the J end lost 4 bases, and 14 bases lay between the germline ends. The CDR3 contains 15 residues. The CDR3 DNA follows: TGTGCCAGCACGCGAGGTGGCGCCGGGGCCAACGTCCTGACTTTC. Protein product: CASTRGGAGANVLTF.

The chain couples TRBV6-2 or TRBV6-3 to TRBJ1-1, with D tentatively TRBD1 (6 bases). Germline V gene sequence: CDR1 MNHEY, CDR2 SVGEGT. The CDR3 extends over 13 amino acids. With 1 base removed from V and 6 bases from J, the gap between germline ends came to 9 bases. DNA of the CDR3: TGTGCCAGCAGTTACTTGGACAGATCTGAAGCTTTCTTT. Its translation: CASSYLDRSEAFF.

This clone has a single count. The rearrangement joins TRBV6-5 to TRBJ1-4; weak D call: TRBD1 (6 bases). The V end lost 4 bases, the J end lost 8 bases, and 14 bases lay between the germline ends. Germline CDR1 is MNHEY and CDR2 is SVGAGI. CDR3 length: 14 residues. This chain's CDR3 is CASSSQGRGEKLFF. The CDR3 DNA reads as TGTGCCAGCAGTTCCCAGGGGAGGGGGGAAAAACTGTTTTTT.

The chain links TRBV4-3 to TRBJ1-1; D unclear. Germline CDR1 LGHNA, CDR2 YSLEER. The CDR3 is made up of 15 amino acids. V lost 4 bases and J 1 base, leaving 13 bases between the germline ends. The CDR3 loop is CASSLEVWQNTEAFF. The CDR3 coding sequence is TGCGCCAGCAGCCTCGAGGTGTGGCAGAACACTGAAGCTTTCTTT.

The rearrangement links TRBV2 to TRBJ1-2; 10 nucleotides align to TRBD1. CDR1 SNHLY and CDR2 FYNNEI come from the germline V gene. This CDR3 is built from 15 residues. The V and J ends lost 4 bases and 5 bases, in that order; junction bases with no gene match: 7. CDR3 protein: CASSGDRGQSYGYTF. The DNA for the CDR3 is TGTGCCAGCAGTGGGGACAGGGGTCAGAGTTATGGCTACACCTTC.

As regards this clone: A much larger clone differs from this one at a single base, so this may be a read error. At the DNA level, this CDR3 is encoded by other sequences in the same sample as well. For the CDR3, the DNA is TGTGCCAGCAGCTTAGGAGGGAACACTGAAGCTTTCTTT. It codes for CASSLGGNTEAFF. The rearrangement links TRBV11-1 to TRBJ1-1; the D is unclear. V shed 1 base and J shed 1 base, with 4 bases lying between them. This CDR3 contains 13 residues. The germline CDR1 and CDR2 sequences are SGHAT and FQDESV (reference sequence).

This clone was seen only a few times. CDR3 in DNA: TGTGCCATCTCGATGCCGGGACTCTACAATGAGCAGTTCTTC. Its protein product is CAISMPGLYNEQFF. The V and J genes are TRBV24-1 and TRBJ2-1, with D possibly matching TRBD2 (6 bases). The germline V gene has CDR1 KGHDR and CDR2 SFDVKD. This CDR3 comprises 14 residues. The V end lost 11 bases, the J end lost 3 bases, and 16 bases lay between the germline ends.

The table lists this clone with a count of one. The rearrangement uses TRBV10-3 and TRBJ2-2; TRBD2 matches at 8 bases. Per the germline V gene, CDR1 is ENHRY and CDR2 is SYGVKD. With 0 bases clipped from V and 4 bases from J, the junction kept 4 bases outside the gene matches. The CDR3 is 16 amino acids. The CDR3 DNA is TGTGCCATCAGTGAGTCTAGCGGGGTTCGCACCGGGGAGCTGTTTTTT. Amino acids: CAISESSGVRTGELFF.

This chain connects TRBV6-5 to TRBJ2-1; TRBD2 aligns across 7 bases. The germline gives CDR1 MNHEY, CDR2 SVGAGI. This CDR3 comprises 12 residues. Trimming cost V 6 bases and J 8 bases; bases outside gene matches: 4. The CDR3 nucleotides read TGTGCCAGCAGACCTCGGGGGGATGAGCAGTTCTTC. It specifies CASRPRGDEQFF.

This rearrangement joins TRBV24-1 to TRBJ1-2; 9 bases agree with TRBD1. Unmatched junction bases numbered 6, after V lost 1 base and J lost 4 bases. Per the germline V gene, CDR1 is KGHDR and CDR2 is SFDVKD. The CDR3 sequence is 16 residues long. The CDR3, as DNA: TGTGCCACCAGTGATTTCAAGACAGGGGGGATCTATGGCTACACCTTC. Residues: CATSDFKTGGIYGYTF.

The chain combines TRBV7-8 with TRBJ2-1, with 10 bases matching TRBD2. J was trimmed by 5 bases and V by 5 bases; bases with no gene match: 12. The CDR3 is made up of 17 amino acids. CDR1 is SGHVS and CDR2 is FQNEAQ in the germline V gene. The DNA of the CDR3 is TGTGCCAGCAGCCCAAGGAGCGGGAGGGCCTCAGACAATGAGCAGTTCTTC. This gives the protein CASSPRSGRASDNEQFF.

The rearrangement joins TRBV11-2 to TRBJ1-3; no clear D. Germline V gene sequence: CDR1 SGHAT, CDR2 FQNNGV. The V end was cut by 5 bases, the J end by 4 bases, with 15 bases between. CDR3 size: 15 residues. The CDR3 nucleotides are TGTGCCAGCAGCGCTCCGGGAGACCCCGGAAACACCATATATTTT. It translates to CASSAPGDPGNTIYF.

V usage is TRBV18 and J usage is TRBJ1-2; 10 bases agree with TRBD1. This CDR3 comprises 15 residues. The ends lost 2 bases at V and 5 bases at J; junction bases unmatched: 5. Germline loops: CDR1 KGHSH, CDR2 LQKENI. In nucleotides, the CDR3 is TGTGCCAGCTCACCAGAGACAGGGGGCGGATATGGCTACACCTTC. It is translated as CASSPETGGGYGYTF.

The chain has TRBV4-3 and TRBJ2-2; 8 bases are a match to TRBD2. This CDR3 contains 16 residues. The V segment lost 0 bases and the J segment 6 bases; nucleotides outside the gene matches: 6. CDR1 and CDR2 (germline): LGHNA, YSLEER. CDR3 region: CASSQEVPGGAGELFF. In DNA, the CDR3 is TGCGCCAGCAGCCAAGAGGTACCCGGGGGGGCCGGGGAGCTGTTTTTT.

V is TRBV6-5 and J is TRBJ1-6; D gene uncertain. CDR1 and CDR2 (germline): MNHEY, SVGAGI. This CDR3 has 15 residues. With 4 bases removed from V and 2 bases from J, the gap between germline ends came to 9 bases. CDR3 amino acids: CASSSGGAYNSPLHF. In DNA, the CDR3 is TGTGCCAGCAGTTCGGGCGGGGCCTATAATTCACCCCTCCACTTT.

This rearrangement joins TRBV9 to TRBJ2-3; no clear D. The ends were cut back, 3 bases at V and 2 bases at J, with 4 bases in the middle. The CDR3 spans 12 residues. Germline CDR1 is SGDLS and CDR2 is YYNGEE. CDR3 region: CASSGVTDTQYF. The CDR3 region has the DNA TGTGCCAGCAGCGGAGTCACAGATACGCAGTATTTT.

CDR3 loop: CASSLTGDNSPLHF. DNA for the CDR3: TGTGCCAGCAGCTTAACAGGGGATAATTCACCCCTCCACTTT. The V call is TRBV2, the J call TRBJ1-6, with TRBD1 matching over 7 bases. V lost 6 bases and J lost 5; bases outside the gene matches: 4. CDR1 is SNHLY, CDR2 FYNNEI, per germline. The CDR3 runs to 14 residues.

The chain recombines TRBV7-8 with TRBJ2-7; 7 positions agree with TRBD1. Germline values: CDR1 SGHVS, CDR2 FQNEAQ. V lost 5 bases to trimming and J lost 3 bases; unmatched junction nucleotides: 10. The CDR3 covers 15 residues. This CDR3 reads CASSPRQGTIYEQYF. The CDR3 DNA reads TGTGCCAGCAGCCCTAGACAGGGAACCATCTACGAGCAGTACTTC.

V usage is TRBV7-2 and J usage is TRBJ2-1; D is tentatively TRBD1 or TRBD2 (6 bases each). The germline V gene encodes CDR1 SGHTA and CDR2 FQGNSA. CDR3 length equals 12 residues. Trimming cost V 5 bases and J 9 bases, with 11 bases left between them. Here the CDR3 reads CASSVGGGEQFF. The CDR3 DNA sequence: TGTGCCAGCAGCGTAGGGGGAGGTGAGCAGTTCTTC. Full variable domain (remainder filled in from reference TRBV7-2 and TRBJ2-1): GAGVSQSPSNKVTEKGKDVELRCDPISGHTALYWYRQSLGQGLEFLIYFQGNSAPDKSGLPSDRFSAERTGGSVSTLTIQRTQQEDSAVYLCASSVGGGEQFFGPGTRLTVL.

This chain joins TRBV5-1 and TRBJ2-7, with D perhaps matching TRBD1 (6 bases). Germline V gene sequence: CDR1 SGHRS, CDR2 YFSETQ. V was pared by 4 bases and J by 0 bases, with 11 bases between. The CDR3 loop spans 14 amino acids. The CDR3 bases are TGCGCCAGCAGCCGGACAGAGAGCTCCTACGAGCAGTACTTC. Translating it yields CASSRTESSYEQYF.

The DNA of the CDR3 is TGTGCCAGCAGCTTAGAAGGCAGGATGAACACTGAAGCTTTCTTT. It specifies CASSLEGRMNTEAFF. The chain combines TRBV7-8 with TRBJ1-1; no firm D call. CDR1 and CDR2 (germline): SGHVS, FQNEAQ. V was shortened by 1 base and J by 0 bases, with 9 bases between the two germline ends. The CDR3 runs to 15 residues.

This sequence joins TRBV5-1 and TRBJ2-3; the D is unclear. Germline lookup yields CDR1 SGHRS and CDR2 YFSETQ. There are 13 residues in the CDR3. Trimming shortened V by 4 bases and J by 3 bases, and 9 bases separated the two germline ends. CDR3 sequence reads: CASSQPGTDTQYF. The CDR3 region has the DNA TGCGCCAGCAGCCAGCCCGGGACAGATACGCAGTATTTT.

The chain links TRBV19 to TRBJ1-1; no firm D call. Between the trimmed V and J ends, which lost 4 bases and 4 bases, there was a span of 13 bases. The length of the CDR3 is 14 residues. Germline CDR1 is LNHDA and CDR2 is SQIVND (reference sequence). The CDR3 DNA reads TGTGCCAGTAGTAGAGGGAGCGCGAGCACTGAAGCTTTCTTT. Protein sequence: CASSRGSASTEAFF.

The gene calls are TRBV7-9 and TRBJ2-1; TRBD1 matches 9 bases. Germline CDR1 reads SEHNR; CDR2 reads FQNEAQ (reference sequence). CDR3 length equals 21 residues. V was pared by 5 bases and J by 3 bases, with 23 bases of the junction left unmatched. This CDR3 is CASSIPNRDRAPVGLYNEQFF. In DNA form, the CDR3 reads TGTGCCAGCAGCATACCGAACCGGGACAGGGCCCCCGTCGGACTCTACAATGAGCAGTTCTTC.